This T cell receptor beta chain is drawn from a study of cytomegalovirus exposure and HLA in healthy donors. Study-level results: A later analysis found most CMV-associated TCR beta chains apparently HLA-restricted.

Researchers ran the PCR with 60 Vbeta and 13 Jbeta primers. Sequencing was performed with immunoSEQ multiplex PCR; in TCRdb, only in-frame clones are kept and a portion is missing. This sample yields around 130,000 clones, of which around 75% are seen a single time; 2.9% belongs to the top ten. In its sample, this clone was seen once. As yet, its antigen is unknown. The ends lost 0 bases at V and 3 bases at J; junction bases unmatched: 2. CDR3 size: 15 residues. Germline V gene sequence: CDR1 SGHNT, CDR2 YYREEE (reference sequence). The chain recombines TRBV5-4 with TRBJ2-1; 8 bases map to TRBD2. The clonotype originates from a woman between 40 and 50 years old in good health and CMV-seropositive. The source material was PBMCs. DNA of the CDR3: TGTGCCAGCAGCTTGGGAGCGGGGGACTACAATGAGCAGTTCTTC. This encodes CASSLGAGDYNEQFF. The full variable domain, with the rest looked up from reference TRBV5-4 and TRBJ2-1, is ETGVTQSPTHLIKTRGQQVTLRCSSQSGHNTVSWYQQALGQGPQFIFQYYREEENGRGNFPPRFSGLQFPNYSSELNVNALELDDSALYLCASSLGAGDYNEQFFGPGTRLTVL.